This passage covers 22 T cell receptor beta chains from one sample sequenced in a study of blood T cell repertoires in COVID-19. The method was immunoSEQ multiplex PCR; TCRdb's version includes in-frame clones alone and lacks a portion of them. The sample carries 80,000 to 90,000 clones, around 87% recorded once. The sequenced sample was peripheral blood. These receptors came from a man between 40 and 49 years old with acute or convalescent COVID-19.

The chain recombines TRBV5-1 with TRBJ1-1; D is perhaps TRBD1 (5 bases). Germline CDR1 reads SGHRS; CDR2 reads YFSETQ. The V gene lost 4 bases and the J gene lost 4 bases, with 14 bases spanning the gap. CDR3 length: 14 residues. This CDR3 reads CASSVDGGGTEAFF. The CDR3 DNA is TGCGCCAGCAGCGTAGACGGGGGAGGCACTGAAGCTTTCTTT.

The J gene is TRBJ1-1, the V gene TRBV5-4; 8 bases are shared with TRBD1. Germline CDR1 SGHNT, CDR2 YYREEE (reference sequence). The CDR3 has 15 residues. The trim removed 4 bases at V and 2 bases at J, leaving 7 bases unmatched. CDR3 sequence reads: CASSRGQEINTEAFF. The CDR3 nucleotides are TGTGCCAGCAGCAGGGGACAGGAAATCAACACTGAAGCTTTCTTT.

The chain recombines TRBV3-1 (or the pseudogene TRBV3-2) with TRBJ2-7, with D tentatively TRBD2 (6 bases). The V gene lost 4 bases and the J gene lost 4 bases, with 23 bases spanning the gap. This CDR3 spans 17 amino acids. CDR1 is LGHDT and CDR2 is YNNKEL in the germline V gene (reference sequence). CDR3 region: CASSLRQGGFLQYEQYF. In nucleotides, the CDR3 is TGTGCCAGCAGCCTACGGCAGGGAGGTTTCCTACAATACGAGCAGTACTTC.

The chain employs TRBV13 and TRBJ2-1, with 11 bases lining up with TRBD2. The CDR3 totals 15 residues. Germline V CDR1 and CDR2: PRHDT, FYEKMQ (reference sequence). V lost 5 bases to trimming and J lost 5 bases; unmatched junction nucleotides: 5. The CDR3 nucleotides are TGTGCCAGCAGCAAACTAGCGGGGGAGAACAATGAGCAGTTCTTC. Translation gives CASSKLAGENNEQFF.

The chain couples TRBV10-1 to TRBJ2-7; D gene uncertain. The V end was cut by 0 bases, the J end by 7 bases, with 19 bases between. The CDR3 spans 16 residues. Per the germline V gene, CDR1 is WNHNN and CDR2 is SYGVQD (reference sequence). CDR3 sequence (DNA): TGCGCCAGCAGTGAGTCCTTCTGGAGAAAAGTGAGGGAGCAGTACTTC. It codes for CASSESFWRKVREQYF.

The J gene is TRBJ2-4, the V gene TRBV5-1; no firm D call. The germline CDR1 and CDR2 sequences are SGHRS and YFSETQ. Trimming pared 3 bases from V and 8 bases from J, leaving 6 bases between. CDR3 length: 11 amino acids. The CDR3 sequence is CASSSSYIQYF. CDR3 nucleotide sequence: TGCGCCAGCAGCTCCTCTTACATTCAGTACTTC. Full variable domain (rest looked up from reference TRBV5-1 and TRBJ2-4): KAGVTQTPRYLIKTRGQQVTLSCSPISGHRSVSWYQQTPGQGLQFLFEYFSETQRNKGNFPGRFSGRQFSNSRSEMNVSTLELGDSALYLCASSSSYIQYFGAGTRLSVL.

This chain links TRBV7-8 with TRBJ1-1, with D hard to call. The CDR3 has 15 amino acids. The germline V gene encodes CDR1 SGHVS and CDR2 FQNEAQ. V dropped 2 bases and J dropped 3 bases, with 13 bases sitting between them. The CDR3 sequence: CASSLSGLADTEAFF. CDR3 in DNA: TGTGCCAGCAGCTTATCTGGTCTAGCGGACACTGAAGCTTTCTTT.

V usage is TRBV5-1 and J usage is TRBJ1-4; tentative D call: TRBD1 (5 bases). In germline, CDR1 is SGHRS, CDR2 YFSETQ. The CDR3 extends over 14 amino acids. The V gene lost 4 bases and the J gene lost 4 bases, with 11 bases spanning the gap. As DNA, the CDR3 is TGCGCCAGCAGCCAGGACACCATTAATGAAAAACTGTTTTTT. Translation: CASSQDTINEKLFF.

The genes are TRBV10-3 and TRBJ2-7; D possibly corresponds to TRBD1 (6 bases). Germline lookup yields CDR1 ENHRY and CDR2 SYGVKD. Trimming left V 2 bases short and J 3 bases short, with 8 bases between. The CDR3 is 13 amino acids. In DNA form, the CDR3 reads TGTGCCATCAGTGAGAGGACAGACTACGAGCAGTACTTC. The encoded protein is CAISERTDYEQYF.

The rearrangement uses TRBV9 and TRBJ1-5; tentatively, D is TRBD1 (5 bases). In germline, CDR1 is SGDLS, CDR2 YYNGEE. Trimming removed 3 bases at V and 7 bases at J, with 17 bases between. This CDR3 has 15 residues. The CDR3 spells CASSARGGKGQPQHF. The CDR3 region has the DNA TGTGCCAGCAGCGCCCGGGGGGGGAAGGGCCAGCCCCAGCATTTT. Full variable domain (rest looked up from reference TRBV9 and TRBJ1-5): DSGVTQTPKHLITATGQRVTLRCSPRSGDLSVYWYQQSLDQGLQFLIQYYNGEERAKGNILERFSAQQFPDLHSELNLSSLELGDSALYFCASSARGGKGQPQHFGDGTRLSIL.

The chain links TRBV7-9 to TRBJ2-2; the D gene is possibly TRBD2 (6 bases). Germline V gives CDR1 SEHNR, CDR2 FQNEAQ (reference sequence). V gave up 5 bases and J gave up 5 bases, with 12 bases separating them. This CDR3 is built from 14 residues. CDR3 amino acids: CASSPDYITGELFF. The CDR3 DNA is TGTGCCAGCAGCCCGGACTACATAACCGGGGAGCTGTTTTTT.

The chain has TRBV19 and TRBJ2-1; 9 nucleotides match TRBD1. J was trimmed by 2 bases and V by 5 bases; bases with no gene match: 7. The CDR3 spans 16 residues. Per germline, CDR1 LNHDA and CDR2 SQIVND (reference sequence). In DNA, the CDR3 is TGTGCCAGTAGTCCCTGGACAGGGGAAACCTACAATGAGCAGTTCTTC. The encoded protein is CASSPWTGETYNEQFF.

This sequence joins TRBV19 and TRBJ1-2; 9 bases agree with TRBD1. The trim removed 8 bases at V and 5 bases at J, leaving 6 bases unmatched. This CDR3 region has 13 residues. Germline values: CDR1 LNHDA, CDR2 SQIVND (reference sequence). In DNA form, the CDR3 reads TGTGCCAGTGCCTCGGACAGGGGTTATGGCTACACCTTC. It translates to CASASDRGYGYTF.

J is TRBJ1-1 and V is TRBV3-1 (or the pseudogene TRBV3-2), with D unclear. From germline, CDR1 is LGHDT and CDR2 YNNKEL (reference sequence). The length of the CDR3 is 13 residues. V was pared by 4 bases and J by 3 bases, with 9 bases between. Here the CDR3 reads CASSPQEDTEAFF. The CDR3 bases are TGTGCCAGCAGCCCCCAGGAGGACACTGAAGCTTTCTTT.

This sequence joins TRBV19 and TRBJ2-3; TRBD2 agrees at 9 bases. After removal of 2 bases from V and 1 base from J, the junction contained 4 bases not matched to a gene. The length of the CDR3 is 16 residues. Germline CDR1 LNHDA, CDR2 SQIVND (reference sequence). The CDR3 is CASSILAGGRTDTQYF. Here the CDR3 DNA reads TGTGCCAGTAGTATACTGGCGGGGGGGCGCACAGATACGCAGTATTTT. Filled out from reference TRBV19 and TRBJ2-3, the complete variable domain reads DGGITQSPKYLFRKEGQNVTLSCEQNLNHDAMYWYRQDPGQGLRLIYYSQIVNDFQKGDIAEGYSVSREKKESFPLTVTSAQKNPTAFYLCASSILAGGRTDTQYFGPGTRLTVL.

This clone was seen only once. V is TRBV21-1 and J is TRBJ1-3; the table's D call, TRBD1, was not checked against the DNA. TRBV21-1 is given as a pseudogene. CDR3 size: 17 residues. The CDR3 nucleotides read TGTGCCAGCAGCAAGGGCGCGACAGGGGGAATTGGAAACACCATATATTTT. Protein: CASSKGATGGIGNTIYF.

The V call is TRBV5-1, the J call TRBJ1-4, with unresolved D. There are 15 residues in the CDR3. V was cut by 4 bases and J by 3 bases, with 13 bases left in between. Germline V gives CDR1 SGHRS, CDR2 YFSETQ. The CDR3 region is CASSPLGGPNEKLFF. CDR3 coding DNA: TGCGCCAGCAGCCCTCTCGGAGGGCCTAATGAAAAACTGTTTTTT.

Comments on this clone: One end of the junction fails to match germline, which may point to a read error. The V gene is TRBV5-5, the J gene TRBJ1-3; no definite D call. The germline gives CDR1 SGHKS, CDR2 YYEKEE (reference sequence). CDR3 length: 16 amino acids. The CDR3 here is CASSFLASFTGSTIYF. The CDR3 DNA sequence: TGTGCCAGCAGCTTTTTAGCCAGTTTCACTGGAAGCACCATATATTTT.

This rearrangement joins TRBV7-2 to TRBJ2-5, with D uncertain. In germline, CDR1 is SGHTA, CDR2 FQGNSA. V lost 5 bases, J lost 5 bases, and 9 bases lay in between. The CDR3 totals 12 residues. CDR3 DNA sequence: TGTGCCAGCAGCCAAATCGGGGAGACCCAGTACTTC. It is translated as CASSQIGETQYF.

This clone was seen a few times. This sequence joins TRBV27 and TRBJ1-4; D is perhaps TRBD1 (6 bases). The CDR3 loop spans 14 amino acids. The V gene lost 6 bases and the J gene lost 8 bases, with 16 bases spanning the gap. Germline V gene sequence: CDR1 MNHEY, CDR2 SMNVEV (reference sequence). CDR3 in amino acids: CASRKPGVSEKLFF. CDR3 coding DNA: TGTGCCAGCAGGAAACCAGGGGTTTCGGAAAAACTGTTTTTT.

The chain joins TRBV5-1 to TRBJ2-5; 8 nucleotides match TRBD2. The CDR3 is 15 amino acids. J was trimmed by 2 bases and V by 3 bases; bases with no gene match: 6. The germline V gene has CDR1 SGHRS and CDR2 YFSETQ. The CDR3 protein is CASSSTGTRQETQYF. CDR3 in DNA: TGCGCCAGCAGCTCCACCGGGACTAGGCAAGAGACCCAGTACTTC.

The rearrangement links TRBV29-1 to TRBJ2-2; unclear D gene. The CDR3 is made up of 13 amino acids. The germline CDR1 and CDR2 sequences are SQVTM and ANQGSEA. V was shortened by 5 bases and J by 1 base, with 8 bases between the two germline ends. The CDR3 loop reads CSVSPLNTGELFF. The CDR3, as DNA: TGCAGCGTTTCCCCTTTGAACACCGGGGAGCTGTTTTTT.